Presented here are 32 T cell receptor beta chains from one specimen sequenced in a study of beta chain features in type 1 diabetes. The investigators reverse transcribed all of the isolated RNA, so they sequenced expressed TCRB transcripts. Generated by immunoSEQ multiplex PCR, the TCRdb table keeps only in-frame clones and is missing some. Altogether roughly 300,000 clones are present, 7.5% to 9% being singletons, with the ten largest covering less than 0.45%. Sequencing was performed on central memory CD4+ T cells from blood. The receptors stem from a woman between 18 and 29 years old in good health.

This CDR3 reads CASSPGGFGSYEQYF. The CDR3 nucleotides are TGTGCCAGCTCACCCGGCGGTTTTGGTAGCTACGAGCAGTACTTC. The rearrangement links TRBV18 to TRBJ2-7; D unclear. CDR3 length equals 15 residues. V lost 3 bases and J 3 bases, leaving 15 bases between the germline ends. CDR1 and CDR2 (germline): KGHSH, LQKENI.

This clone was observed a few times. This rearrangement joins TRBV7-2 to TRBJ2-7; TRBD1 agrees at 8 bases. CDR1 is SGHTA, CDR2 FQGNSA, per germline. V shed 1 base and J 3 bases; nucleotides not matched to a gene: 5. The CDR3 sequence is 15 residues long. The CDR3 sequence: CASSLEGTGLYEQYF. The DNA of the CDR3 is TGTGCCAGCAGCTTAGAGGGGACAGGACTCTACGAGCAGTACTTC.

This clone came up a few times. The chain employs TRBV2 and TRBJ1-5, with D possibly TRBD1 on 5 matching bases. Germline CDR1 and CDR2: SNHLY and FYNNEI. V was cut by 7 bases and J by 5 bases, with 15 bases left in between. This CDR3 has 14 residues. The CDR3 coding sequence is TGTGCCAGCACTAGAGAAGACAGCGATCAGCCCCAGCATTTT. As protein: CASTREDSDQPQHF.

The chain carries TRBV4-3 and TRBJ2-1; 11 positions agree with TRBD2. The CDR3 spans 19 residues. Losses at the gene ends were 0 bases for V and 0 bases for J; bases not matched to a gene: 7. Germline CDR1 is LGHNA and CDR2 is YSLEER. CDR3 region: CASSQDFPLAGDSYNEQFF. CDR3 sequence (DNA): TGCGCCAGCAGCCAAGATTTCCCACTAGCGGGAGACTCCTACAATGAGCAGTTCTTC.

The chain joins TRBV11-3 to TRBJ2-1; TRBD2 is a possible D gene (6 bases). The V gene's germline CDR1 is SGHNT and CDR2 YENEEA. This CDR3 region has 14 residues. V was shortened by 5 bases and J by 0 bases, with 8 bases between the two germline ends. The CDR3 spells CASSPGGSYNEQFF. In DNA, the CDR3 is TGTGCCAGCAGCCCCGGGGGCTCCTACAATGAGCAGTTCTTC.

This clone was seen repeatedly, ten times or more. This chain joins TRBV13 and TRBJ2-5; D ambiguous. Germline lookup yields CDR1 PRHDT and CDR2 FYEKMQ (reference sequence). Deletions cut 0 bases from V and 7 bases from J, with 9 bases between. The length of the CDR3 is 13 residues. CDR3 loop: CASSLGIDATQYF. CDR3 bases: TGTGCCAGCAGCTTAGGAATTGACGCGACCCAGTACTTC.

The genes are TRBV28 and TRBJ1-1; TRBD1 aligns across 10 bases. CDR3 size: 14 residues. V was pared by 4 bases and J by 5 bases, with 4 bases of the junction left unmatched. Germline-derived CDR1 and CDR2 are MDHEN and SYDVKM. The chain's CDR3 is CASSSTGGRTEAFF. CDR3 coding DNA: TGTGCCAGCAGTTCGACAGGGGGCCGGACTGAAGCTTTCTTT.

V usage is TRBV28 and J usage is TRBJ1-2; no firm D call. The CDR3 length is 15 residues. V was shortened by 2 bases and J by 8 bases, with 18 bases between the two germline ends. Germline V gives CDR1 MDHEN, CDR2 SYDVKM. CDR3 DNA: TGTGCCAGCAGTTTACCGGACCTATCTGGAGGGGGCTACACCTTC. Protein product: CASSLPDLSGGGYTF.

This chain uses TRBV5-6 with TRBJ2-7; TRBD1 agrees at 7 bases. V lost 2 bases and J lost 5; bases outside the gene matches: 4. CDR1 is SGHDT, CDR2 YYEEEE, per germline. The CDR3 runs to 13 residues. CDR3 amino acids: CASSFHRGHEQYF. The CDR3 coding sequence is TGTGCCAGCAGCTTTCACAGGGGCCACGAGCAGTACTTC.

This clone was counted a few times. The chain has TRBV6-5 and TRBJ2-1; 8 bases are a match to TRBD1. The CDR3 loop spans 14 amino acids. The V and J ends lost 6 bases and 5 bases, in that order; junction bases with no gene match: 6. Germline V gene data show CDR1 as MNHEY and CDR2 as SVGAGI. For the CDR3, the DNA is TGTGCCAGCAGGGCAGACAGGGGTAACAATGAGCAGTTCTTC. It yields the protein CASRADRGNNEQFF.

The J gene is TRBJ2-7, the V gene TRBV7-8, with a tentative D call TRBD1 (5 bases). The CDR3 spans 12 residues. Germline CDR1 and CDR2: SGHVS and FQNEAQ. Trimming removed 5 bases at V and 6 bases at J, with 11 bases between. The CDR3 region is CASSPTAFEQYF. Written as DNA, the CDR3 is TGTGCCAGCAGCCCGACAGCGTTCGAGCAGTACTTC.

The chain employs TRBV6-5 and TRBJ2-3; 9 bases match TRBD2. The ends lost 6 bases at V and 2 bases at J; junction bases unmatched: 6. In germline, CDR1 is MNHEY, CDR2 SVGAGI. This CDR3 region has 15 residues. Written as DNA, the CDR3 is TGTGCCAGCAGCCTTAGCGGGAGATCCACAGATACGCAGTATTTT. This gives the protein CASSLSGRSTDTQYF.

The chain carries TRBV28 and TRBJ1-1; TRBD1 matches 8 bases. There are 11 residues in the CDR3. V was pared by 6 bases and J by 9 bases, with 3 bases of the junction left unmatched. The germline V gene has CDR1 MDHEN and CDR2 SYDVKM. CDR3: CASRDRVQAFF. The CDR3 DNA reads as TGTGCCAGCAGGGACAGGGTGCAAGCTTTCTTT.

Ten or more counts support this clone. The rearrangement uses TRBV9 and TRBJ2-1; D is perhaps TRBD1 (6 bases). CDR3 size: 13 residues. Per germline, CDR1 SGDLS and CDR2 YYNGEE. V dropped 4 bases and J dropped 7 bases, with 12 bases sitting between them. DNA for the CDR3: TGTGCCAGCAGCCATACACAGGGAAATGAGCAGTTCTTC. The encoded protein is CASSHTQGNEQFF.

About this clone itself: The sample carries other DNA sequences with the same CDR3. The chain joins TRBV28 to TRBJ1-5, with D hard to call. The CDR3 consists of 12 residues. Germline V gene sequence: CDR1 MDHEN, CDR2 SYDVKM. V lost 3 bases to trimming and J lost 6 bases, with 6 bases between them. The CDR3, as DNA: TGTGCCAGCAGTTTGAAGGGTCAGCCCCAGCATTTT. Translating gives CASSLKGQPQHF.

This clone was picked up a small number of times. This rearrangement joins TRBV6-5 to TRBJ2-7; 10 bases are shared with TRBD2. Germline trimming cut 0 bases from V and 3 bases from J; bases unmatched to any gene: 2. This CDR3 has 15 amino acids. From germline, CDR1 is MNHEY and CDR2 SVGAGI. The CDR3 sequence is CASSYSLAGDYEQYF. CDR3 in DNA: TGTGCCAGCAGTTACTCGCTAGCGGGGGACTACGAGCAGTACTTC.

This clone was seen a few times. V is TRBV28 and J is TRBJ2-7; 9 bases are shared with TRBD2. The germline CDR1 and CDR2 sequences are MDHEN and SYDVKM. With 6 bases clipped from V and 2 bases from J, the junction kept 11 bases outside the gene matches. CDR3 length: 16 residues. CDR3 bases: TGTGCCAGCAGCACCTATATTAGCGGGAGAGCCTACGAGCAGTACTTC. Protein sequence: CASSTYISGRAYEQYF.

This chain uses TRBV28 with TRBJ2-1, with TRBD2 identical over 7 bases. CDR1 is MDHEN, CDR2 SYDVKM, per germline. The V segment lost 6 bases and the J segment 12 bases; nucleotides outside the gene matches: 14. The CDR3 extends over 14 amino acids. The CDR3 loop reads CASRKDPGRVRQFF. The CDR3 bases are TGTGCCAGCAGGAAGGACCCAGGGAGGGTCAGGCAGTTCTTC.

This clone was detected many times. The chain employs TRBV2 and TRBJ2-5; 8 bases fit TRBD2. This CDR3 spans 17 amino acids. CDR1 is SNHLY and CDR2 is FYNNEI in the germline V gene. V lost 6 bases, J lost 6 bases, and 18 bases stayed unmatched. The CDR3 nucleotides are TGTGCCAGCAGCACCCCCACGGGGGGGTGGATCAAACAGACCCAGTACTTC. This gives the protein CASSTPTGGWIKQTQYF.

This clone came up a few times. V is TRBV28 and J is TRBJ1-1; D is unresolved. This CDR3 comprises 11 residues. Between the trimmed V and J ends, which lost 2 bases and 6 bases, there was a span of 4 bases. Germline V gives CDR1 MDHEN, CDR2 SYDVKM. CDR3 sequence (DNA): TGTGCCAGCAGTTTAAGGTCTGAAGCTTTCTTT. As protein: CASSLRSEAFF.

This clone has a handful of counts. The CDR3 spells CASSLALSRRGASYEQYF. The CDR3 nucleotides read TGTGCCAGCAGCTTAGCGCTTTCAAGAAGGGGCGCATCCTACGAGCAGTACTTC. The rearrangement joins TRBV7-2 to TRBJ2-7; TRBD1 might be the D (5 bases). Trimming removed 0 bases from V and 1 base from J, with 19 bases in between. CDR1 SGHTA and CDR2 FQGNSA come from the germline V gene. CDR3 length equals 18 residues.

This chain connects TRBV7-2 to TRBJ2-3; 11 bases are shared with TRBD2. The CDR3 has 16 residues. V lost 5 bases and J lost 6; bases outside the gene matches: 10. Germline loops: CDR1 SGHTA, CDR2 FQGNSA. The CDR3 DNA reads TGTGCCAGCAGCCAGATTAGCGGGAGGGCCGAGGATACGCAGTATTTT. Encoded protein: CASSQISGRAEDTQYF.

The CDR3 nucleotides read TGTGCCATCGGGGGGACAGGAGTCTACGAGCAGTACTTC. Its protein is CAIGGTGVYEQYF. This rearrangement joins TRBV10-3 to TRBJ2-5; 8 bases agree with TRBD1. The DNA end is a closer match to TRBJ2-7, so the J assignment may be wrong. Germline CDR1 ENHRY, CDR2 SYGVKD. The CDR3 loop spans 13 amino acids.

This clone was recorded a few times. The chain couples TRBV7-9 to TRBJ2-5; 9 bases line up with TRBD2. Germline CDR1 is SEHNR and CDR2 is FQNEAQ (reference sequence). This CDR3 comprises 18 residues. The trim removed 2 bases at V and 4 bases at J, leaving 14 bases unmatched. CDR3 nucleotides: TGTGCCAGCAGCTTACCCCCCTTGGCGGGAGGGCCGAGAGAGACCCAGTACTTC. It yields the protein CASSLPPLAGGPRETQYF. The full variable domain, rest sourced from reference TRBV7-9 and TRBJ2-5, is DTGVSQNPRHKITKRGQNVTFRCDPISEHNRLYWYRQTLGQGPEFLTYFQNEAQLEKSRLLSDRFSAERPKGSFSTLEIQRTEQGDSAMYLCASSLPPLAGGPRETQYFGPGTRLLVL.

The rearrangement joins TRBV4-1 to TRBJ2-3; tentative D call: TRBD2 (6 bases). CDR3 length: 15 residues. CDR1 and CDR2 from the germline V gene are MGHRA and YSYEKL. The V end was cut by 2 bases, the J end by 0 bases, with 9 bases between. This chain's CDR3 is CASSQLGTSTDTQYF. For the CDR3, the DNA is TGCGCCAGCAGCCAACTAGGGACTAGCACAGATACGCAGTATTTT.

This clone was seen ten or more times. The chain has TRBV28 and TRBJ1-5; D may be TRBD1 (6 bases). The CDR3 has 15 residues. Germline V gene sequence: CDR1 MDHEN, CDR2 SYDVKM. The V gene lost 6 bases and the J gene lost 2 bases, with 14 bases spanning the gap. CDR3 protein: CASRGQGIGNQPQHF. DNA for the CDR3: TGTGCCAGCAGGGGTCAGGGGATCGGCAATCAGCCCCAGCATTTT.

CDR3 sequence (DNA): TGTGCCAGCAGCCACGTGAAAGCGGGAGTCACAGATACGCAGTATTTT. It specifies CASSHVKAGVTDTQYF. The rearrangement uses TRBV4-2 and TRBJ2-3, with 8 bases fitting TRBD2. V gave up 3 bases and J gave up 2 bases; unmatched junction bases: 7. This CDR3 comprises 16 residues. CDR1 is LGHNA, CDR2 YNFKEQ, per germline.

In DNA, the CDR3 is TGTGCAAGTCGCTCAACCGCTAGACTAGCCATAGCCAAAAACATTCAGTACTTC. Its protein product is CASRSTARLAIAKNIQYF. The chain is built from TRBV12-2 and TRBJ2-4; TRBD2, the table's D call, was not compared with the DNA. TRBV12-2 represents a pseudogene. This CDR3 is 18 amino acids long.

This clone was seen repeatedly, ten times or more. The chain carries TRBV15 and TRBJ2-1; 9 bases fit TRBD2. Germline values: CDR1 LNHNV, CDR2 YYDKDF (reference sequence). The ends lost 1 base at V and 8 bases at J; junction bases unmatched: 9. CDR3 length: 16 amino acids. CDR3 loop: CATSRGLAGVTDEQFF. The CDR3 DNA reads TGTGCCACCAGCAGAGGATTAGCGGGAGTCACGGATGAGCAGTTCTTC. The whole variable domain, filled in from reference TRBV15 and TRBJ2-1, reads DAMVIQNPRYQVTQFGKPVTLSCSQTLNHNVMYWYQQKSSQAPKLLFHYYDKDFNNEADTPDNFQSRRPNTSFCFLDIRSPGLGDTAMYLCATSRGLAGVTDEQFFGPGTRLTVL.

This clone has a handful of counts. The chain couples TRBV6-5 to TRBJ2-3; 11 bases line up with TRBD2. CDR3 length: 14 residues. Trimming at V came to 7 bases and at J to 7 bases, leaving 7 bases not matched to a gene. Germline lookup yields CDR1 MNHEY and CDR2 SVGAGI. CDR3: CASTASGRRNTQYF. CDR3 nucleotides: TGTGCCAGCACAGCTAGCGGGAGGAGAAATACGCAGTATTTT.

This clone was recorded many times. V and J are TRBV14 and TRBJ2-5, with a weak D call TRBD2 (6 bases). The length of the CDR3 is 13 residues. V was clipped by 3 bases and J by 4 bases, with 9 bases between them. Germline CDR1 SGHDN, CDR2 FVKESK. DNA of the CDR3: TGTGCCAGCAGCCAGGGACTGCGAGAGACCCAGTACTTC. It yields the protein CASSQGLRETQYF.

This clone has a count of ten or more. The rearrangement links TRBV2 to TRBJ2-5; 13 nucleotides match TRBD2. The CDR3 has 15 amino acids. CDR1 and CDR2 from the germline V gene are SNHLY and FYNNEI. V lost 11 bases, J lost 2 bases, and 8 bases stayed unmatched. CDR3 region: CACGLAGVRQETQYF. In DNA form, the CDR3 reads TGTGCCTGCGGACTAGCGGGAGTTCGTCAAGAGACCCAGTACTTC.